This entry concerns a single TCR beta chain. No antigen is known for it. The data belong to a study of shared clonotypes between healthy human individuals. Overall study findings and caveats: It was anticipated that sequencing depth would influence how many clonotypes donors shared.

Healthy adults negative for HIV, lacking recent acute infections or vaccinations, served as donors. The CDR3 loop spans 15 amino acids. The V gene's germline CDR1 is SGHTA and CDR2 FQGNSA. Deletions cut 3 bases from V and 7 bases from J, with 17 bases between. The genomic DNA of each subset was split evenly across several immunoSEQ plates. Bulk PBMC genomic DNA spanned ten immunoSEQ deep plates. Only in-frame clones appear in the TCRdb table, and some are missing; sequencing was by immunoSEQ multiplex PCR. The table has about 480,000 clones, nearly 80% seen once; the top ten hold approximately 13%. Sample: PBMCs. The receptor's source is a woman between 40 and 55 years old in good health. Some clones in this sample may be carry-over from other donors' samples. This chain links TRBV7-2 with TRBJ2-3; TRBD1 is a possible D gene (6 bases). CDR3 DNA: TGTGCCAGCAGCTTTAGTGGGACAACTGCGTATACGCAGTATTTT. This sequence encodes CASSFSGTTAYTQYF.